These 27 T cell receptor beta chains were all obtained from the same sample, sequenced in a study of T cells in Graves' hyperthyroidism and ophthalmopathy. The CDR3 regions of TCR beta were amplified from RNA transcripts. TCR CDR3 regions were first amplified by RT-PCR with HTBI primers. TCRdb independently ran MiXCR on the multiplex PCR reads; one entry per CDR3 protein. The repertoire holds more than 350,000 distinct CDR3 sequences, with roughly 15% as singletons. The specimen was blood. The receptors stem from a woman aged 55-70 years with Graves' ophthalmopathy.

In its sample, this clonotype was seen many times. The CDR3 bases are TGTGCCAGCAGTCCCCCTTACAGGGGGCTCAACGAGCAGTACTTC. Amino acid sequence: CASSPPYRGLNEQYF. The chain combines TRBV28 with TRBJ2-7; 9 positions agree with TRBD1. V dropped 5 bases and J dropped 5; count of bases not matched to a gene: 10. There are 15 residues in the CDR3. CDR1 is MDHEN, CDR2 SYDVKM, per germline.

This clonotype was recorded many times. The J gene is TRBJ2-3, the V gene TRBV13, with 7 bases fitting TRBD1. CDR1 PRHDT and CDR2 FYEKMQ come from the germline V gene (reference sequence). The ends lost 5 bases at V and 3 bases at J; junction bases unmatched: 8. The CDR3 extends over 15 amino acids. CDR3 DNA: TGTGCCAGCAGCCGACAGGGCCCGGCAACAGATACGCAGTATTTT. Encoded protein: CASSRQGPATDTQYF.

This clonotype was found many times. This sequence joins TRBV6-1 and TRBJ2-1, with D possibly TRBD2 on 6 matching bases. There are 17 residues in the CDR3. Trimming removed 2 bases from V and 1 base from J, with 15 bases in between. The germline CDR1 and CDR2 sequences are MNHNS and SASEGT. In DNA, the CDR3 is TGTGCCAGCAGTGAACTAGCGCCGAGAGTATCCTACAATGAGCAGTTCTTC. Encoded protein: CASSELAPRVSYNEQFF.

This clonotype was recorded many times. V usage is TRBV28 and J usage is TRBJ2-2, with 14 bases that match TRBD2. This CDR3 comprises 23 residues. The V and J ends lost 4 bases and 0 bases, in that order; junction bases with no gene match: 19. The germline CDR1 and CDR2 sequences are MDHEN and SYDVKM. CDR3 region: CASSSDGTFGRTSGRSNTGELFF. The CDR3 nucleotides read TGTGCCAGCAGTTCGGACGGAACCTTCGGACGGACTAGCGGGAGGTCGAACACCGGGGAGCTGTTTTTT.

This clonotype has at least ten counts. As DNA, the CDR3 is TGTGCCAGCAGCTCAGCCGGGACAGGGGCTGAAAAACTGTTTTTT. It encodes CASSSAGTGAEKLFF. This chain links TRBV7-8 with TRBJ1-4; the match to TRBD1 covers 10 bases. Germline V gene lookup returns CDR1 SGHVS and CDR2 FQNEAQ. This CDR3 has 15 amino acids. Losses at the gene ends were 4 bases for V and 7 bases for J; bases not matched to a gene: 6.

This clonotype appeared many times. The rearrangement links TRBV4-1 to TRBJ2-2; perhaps TRBD2 as D (6 bases). V was cut by 4 bases and J by 4 bases, with 10 bases left in between. The CDR3 is 14 residues long. Per germline, CDR1 MGHRA and CDR2 YSYEKL. The CDR3 sequence is CASSLLAFTGELFF. For the CDR3, the DNA is TGCGCCAGCAGCCTCCTAGCGTTCACCGGGGAGCTGTTTTTT.

Details on this clonotype: Possible read error: a much larger clone is one base away. The chain links TRBV3-1 to TRBJ2-7; 8 bases are shared with TRBD2. Germline V gives CDR1 LGHDT, CDR2 YNNKEL (reference sequence). The CDR3 is made up of 15 amino acids. The CDR3 region has the DNA TGTGCCAGCGGCCAAGGGGGAAGCGGGAGTTACGAGCAGTACTTC. Translated: CASGQGGSGSYEQYF.

The V gene is TRBV20-1, the J gene TRBJ2-2; the match to TRBD2 covers 15 bases. J gave up 4 bases and V 0 bases, and 6 bases lay outside the gene matches. The V gene's germline CDR1 is DFQATT and CDR2 SNEGSKA (reference sequence). This CDR3 has 18 residues. The CDR3 protein is CSARDAWGLAGGTGELFF. CDR3 DNA sequence: TGCAGTGCTAGAGATGCGTGGGGACTAGCGGGAGGCACCGGGGAGCTGTTTTTT.

This clonotype was counted many times. The chain carries TRBV7-2 and TRBJ1-1; unclear D gene. Per germline, CDR1 SGHTA and CDR2 FQGNSA. This CDR3 is 14 amino acids long. Trimming shortened V by 4 bases and J by 1 base, and 10 bases separated the two germline ends. The CDR3 DNA reads TGTGCCAGCAGCTCAATCGTAGAGAACACTGAAGCTTTCTTT. Its translation is CASSSIVENTEAFF. The full variable domain, completed using reference TRBV7-2 and TRBJ1-1, is GAGVSQSPSNKVTEKGKDVELRCDPISGHTALYWYRQSLGQGLEFLIYFQGNSAPDKSGLPSDRFSAERTGGSVSTLTIQRTQQEDSAVYLCASSSIVENTEAFFGQGTRLTVV.

This clonotype came up many times. The chain has TRBV20-1 and TRBJ1-2; 7 positions agree with TRBD1. Germline V gene data show CDR1 as DFQATT and CDR2 as SNEGSKA (reference sequence). The CDR3 is made up of 11 amino acids. Trimming at V came to 6 bases and at J to 7 bases, leaving 5 bases not matched to a gene. This CDR3 reads CSAPTGSGYTF. For the CDR3, the DNA is TGCAGTGCGCCGACAGGGTCTGGCTACACCTTC.

This clonotype showed up many times. CDR3 in amino acids: CASRSSGDNEQFF. In nucleotides, the CDR3 is TGTGCCAGCAGAAGCTCAGGGGACAATGAGCAGTTCTTC. The chain employs TRBV28 and TRBJ2-1, with a possible D match to TRBD1 (6 bases). The germline V gene encodes CDR1 MDHEN and CDR2 SYDVKM. The CDR3 runs 13 residues. V lost 6 bases to trimming and J lost 5 bases, with 11 bases between them.

This clonotype showed up many times. The V and J genes are TRBV27 and TRBJ2-1; possibly TRBD2 for D (6 bases). V lost 3 bases and J 3 bases, leaving 9 bases between the germline ends. The CDR3 runs to 14 residues. Germline CDR1 reads MNHEY; CDR2 reads SMNVEV (reference sequence). CDR3 in amino acids: CASSFAEGYNEQFF. Here the CDR3 DNA reads TGTGCCAGCAGTTTCGCGGAGGGCTACAATGAGCAGTTCTTC.

This clonotype has just a few counts. This chain links TRBV29-1 with TRBJ1-4; D is unclear. Per the germline V gene, CDR1 is SQVTM and CDR2 is ANQGSEA. This CDR3 has 15 residues. V was clipped by 5 bases and J by 3 bases, with 16 bases between them. The CDR3 loop is CSVRWDARANEKLFF. As DNA, the CDR3 is TGCAGCGTTAGGTGGGATGCGAGGGCTAATGAAAAACTGTTTTTT.

This chain links TRBV18 with TRBJ2-1, with D perhaps matching TRBD1 or TRBD2 (6 bases each). Per germline, CDR1 KGHSH and CDR2 LQKENI. The CDR3 has 15 residues. Trimming stripped 3 bases from V and 5 bases from J, with 14 bases between. The CDR3 loop is CASSPRDNGNNEQFF. In nucleotides, the CDR3 is TGTGCCAGCTCACCGCGGGACAACGGGAACAATGAGCAGTTCTTC.

The chain joins TRBV6-5 to TRBJ2-2, with 14 bases matching TRBD2. J was trimmed by 0 bases and V by 4 bases; bases with no gene match: 10. The CDR3 covers 20 residues. The germline V gene has CDR1 MNHEY and CDR2 SVGAGI. The DNA of the CDR3 is TGTGCCAGCAGTTCCGCAAGACTAGCGGGAGGGATGGCGAACACCGGGGAGCTGTTTTTT. This sequence encodes CASSSARLAGGMANTGELFF.

This rearrangement joins TRBV5-1 to TRBJ2-5, with D tentatively TRBD2 (7 bases). The germline CDR1 and CDR2 sequences are SGHRS and YFSETQ. This CDR3 is 15 amino acids long. V lost 1 base to trimming and J lost 5 bases, with 15 bases between them. In DNA form, the CDR3 reads TGCGCCAGCAGCTTGAGGGGGGGATCGTGGGAGACCCAGTACTTC. This gives the protein CASSLRGGSWETQYF.

This clonotype occurred many times. The chain recombines TRBV5-1 with TRBJ2-1; D may be TRBD2 (6 bases). The CDR3 loop spans 14 amino acids. Trimming shortened V by 4 bases and J by 10 bases, and 18 bases separated the two germline ends. The germline gives CDR1 SGHRS, CDR2 YFSETQ. The CDR3 region is CASSAHPGVGEQFF. The CDR3 DNA is TGCGCCAGCAGCGCTCATCCGGGGGTAGGGGAGCAGTTCTTC.

This clonotype was seen repeatedly, ten times or more. The rearrangement joins TRBV7-9 to TRBJ1-1; 9 bases are shared with TRBD1. The length of the CDR3 is 14 residues. The germline gives CDR1 SEHNR, CDR2 FQNEAQ (reference sequence). After removal of 6 bases from V and 1 base from J, the junction contained 3 bases not matched to a gene. The CDR3, as DNA: TGTGCCAGCAGATCGGGACAGGGGAACACTGAAGCTTTCTTT. This encodes CASRSGQGNTEAFF.

This clonotype was observed at least ten times. The J gene is TRBJ2-4, the V gene TRBV28; maybe TRBD2 (6 bases). Trimming removed 6 bases at V and 10 bases at J, with 16 bases between. This CDR3 region has 13 residues. Germline loops: CDR1 MDHEN, CDR2 SYDVKM. The chain's CDR3 is CASSSRPEGIQYF. The CDR3 DNA reads as TGTGCCAGCAGCTCCCGGCCGGAGGGGATTCAGTACTTC.

The rearrangement links TRBV20-1 to TRBJ2-1; 10 bases agree with TRBD2. This CDR3 is 14 amino acids long. Per germline, CDR1 DFQATT and CDR2 SNEGSKA (reference sequence). Trimming took 0 bases from V and 7 from J; bases not matched to a gene: 3. CDR3 region: CSARDEAGGNEQFF. In nucleotides, the CDR3 is TGCAGTGCTAGAGATGAAGCGGGAGGGAATGAGCAGTTCTTC.

In this sample, this clonotype turned up many times. This rearrangement joins TRBV6-1 to TRBJ1-4; 7 bases match TRBD1. The V segment lost 5 bases and the J segment 2 bases; nucleotides outside the gene matches: 5. This CDR3 spans 15 amino acids. In germline, CDR1 is MNHNS, CDR2 SASEGT. This CDR3 reads CASSQTGDTNEKLFF. CDR3 DNA: TGTGCCAGCAGTCAAACAGGGGACACTAATGAAAAACTGTTTTTT.

Many counts were recorded for this clonotype. The J gene is TRBJ1-1, the V gene TRBV20-1, with 9 bases identical to TRBD1. CDR3 length equals 13 residues. Germline V gene sequence: CDR1 DFQATT, CDR2 SNEGSKA (reference sequence). The junction had 3 bases not matched to a gene; V was cut back by 6 bases and J by 1 base. The CDR3 sequence: CSAGTGSNTEAFF. The CDR3 DNA reads TGCAGTGCCGGGACAGGGTCGAACACTGAAGCTTTCTTT.

This clonotype was found many times. The CDR3 DNA is TGTGCCAGCAGTGCATCACTAGCGGCGAACACCGGGGAGCTGTTTTTT. Its translation is CASSASLAANTGELFF. The gene calls are TRBV2 and TRBJ2-2; TRBD2 matches 8 bases. CDR1 is SNHLY, CDR2 FYNNEI, per germline. V lost 4 bases, J lost 0 bases, and 4 bases stayed unmatched. The CDR3 spans 16 residues.

This clonotype was observed a few times. V usage is TRBV5-6 and J usage is TRBJ2-7; D unresolved. The V gene's germline CDR1 is SGHDT and CDR2 YYEEEE. CDR3 size: 14 residues. The V end was cut by 0 bases, the J end by 2 bases, with 9 bases between. This CDR3 is CASSLGQVAYEQYF. CDR3 in DNA: TGTGCCAGCAGCTTGGGGCAGGTCGCCTACGAGCAGTACTTC.

In this sample, this clonotype turned up a few times. V and J are TRBV20-1 and TRBJ1-5; TRBD1 matches at 8 bases. V gave up 6 bases and J gave up 6 bases; unmatched junction bases: 7. This CDR3 contains 13 residues. The germline gives CDR1 DFQATT, CDR2 SNEGSKA (reference sequence). The CDR3 nucleotides read TGCAGTGCGAACGGACAGGGTCGTCAGCCCCAGCATTTT. The encoded protein is CSANGQGRQPQHF.

This clonotype was seen repeatedly, ten times or more. The rearrangement links TRBV10-3 to TRBJ1-1, with D perhaps matching TRBD1 (6 bases). There are 14 residues in the CDR3. CDR1 is ENHRY and CDR2 is SYGVKD in the germline V gene. Trimming took off 3 bases at V and 3 bases at J, with 11 bases between the two ends. In nucleotides, the CDR3 is TGTGCCATCAGTGACCCACAGGGATACACTGAAGCTTTCTTT. It translates to CAISDPQGYTEAFF.

In its sample, this clonotype was seen many times. The chain joins TRBV5-1 to TRBJ2-3; 10 positions match TRBD2. CDR3 size: 17 residues. J lost 0 bases, V lost 4 bases, and 8 bases had no gene match. In germline, CDR1 is SGHRS, CDR2 YFSETQ. The CDR3 here is CASSHPGTSASTDTQYF. Written as DNA, the CDR3 is TGCGCCAGCAGCCACCCCGGGACTAGCGCCAGCACAGATACGCAGTATTTT.